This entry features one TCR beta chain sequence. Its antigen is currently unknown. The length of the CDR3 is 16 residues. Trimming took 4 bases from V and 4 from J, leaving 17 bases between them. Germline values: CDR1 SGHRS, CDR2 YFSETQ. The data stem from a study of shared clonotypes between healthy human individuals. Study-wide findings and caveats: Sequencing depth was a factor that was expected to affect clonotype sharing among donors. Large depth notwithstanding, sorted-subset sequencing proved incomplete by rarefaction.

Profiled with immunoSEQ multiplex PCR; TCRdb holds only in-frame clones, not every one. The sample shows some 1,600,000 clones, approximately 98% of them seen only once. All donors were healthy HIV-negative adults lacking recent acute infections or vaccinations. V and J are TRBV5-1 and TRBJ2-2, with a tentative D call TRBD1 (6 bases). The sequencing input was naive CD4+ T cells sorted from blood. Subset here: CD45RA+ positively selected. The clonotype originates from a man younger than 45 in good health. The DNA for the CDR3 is TGCGCCAGCAGCCCCCCCATGGACAGCACCACCGGGGAGCTGTTTTTT. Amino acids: CASSPPMDSTTGELFF.